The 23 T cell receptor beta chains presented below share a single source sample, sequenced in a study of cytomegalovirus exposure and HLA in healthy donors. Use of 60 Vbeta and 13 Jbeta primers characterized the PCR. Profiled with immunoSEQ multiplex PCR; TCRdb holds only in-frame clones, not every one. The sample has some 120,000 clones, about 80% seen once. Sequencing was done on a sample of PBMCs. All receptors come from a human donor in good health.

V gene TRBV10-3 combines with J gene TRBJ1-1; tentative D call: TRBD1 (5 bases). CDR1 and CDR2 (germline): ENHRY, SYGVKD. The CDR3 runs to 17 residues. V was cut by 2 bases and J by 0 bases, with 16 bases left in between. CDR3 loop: CAISEHVTDLMNTEAFF. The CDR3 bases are TGTGCCATCAGTGAGCACGTGACAGATTTAATGAACACTGAAGCTTTCTTT.

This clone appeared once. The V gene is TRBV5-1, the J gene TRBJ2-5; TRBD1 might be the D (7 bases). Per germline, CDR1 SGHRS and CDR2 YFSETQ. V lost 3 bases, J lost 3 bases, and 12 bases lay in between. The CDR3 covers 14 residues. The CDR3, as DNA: TGCGCCAGCAGCTACCGGGGGACAGAAGAGACCCAGTACTTC. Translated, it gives CASSYRGTEETQYF.

CDR3 nucleotides: TGTGCCAGCCAGCGGGGGCGAGGTGATACGCAGTATTTT. Translating it yields CASQRGRGDTQYF. The rearrangement links TRBV2 to TRBJ2-3; TRBD2 agrees at 8 bases. Germline loops: CDR1 SNHLY, CDR2 FYNNEI. The junction had 7 bases not matched to a gene; V was cut back by 8 bases and J by 6 bases. CDR3 length: 13 amino acids.

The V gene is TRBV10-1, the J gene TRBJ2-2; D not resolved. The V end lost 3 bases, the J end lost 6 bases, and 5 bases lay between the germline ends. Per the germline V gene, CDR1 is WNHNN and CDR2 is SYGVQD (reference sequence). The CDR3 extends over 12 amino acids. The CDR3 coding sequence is TGCGCCAGCAGTGATAGTCCCGGGGAGCTGTTTTTT. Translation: CASSDSPGELFF.

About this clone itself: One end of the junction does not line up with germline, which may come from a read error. This CDR3 is CASSPHREVSDF. DNA for the CDR3: TGTGCCAGCAGCCCCCACAGGGAAGTATCGGACTTC. V is TRBV7-8 and J is TRBJ2-7; tentatively, D is TRBD1 (6 bases). The CDR3 consists of 12 residues. Germline-derived CDR1 and CDR2 are SGHVS and FQNEAQ.

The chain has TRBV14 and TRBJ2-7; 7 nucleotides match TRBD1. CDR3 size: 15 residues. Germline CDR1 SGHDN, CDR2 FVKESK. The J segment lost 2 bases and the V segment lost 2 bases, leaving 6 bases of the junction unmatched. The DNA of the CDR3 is TGTGCCAGCAGCCAAACAGGGGCCGCAGCCTACGAGCAGTACTTC. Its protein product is CASSQTGAAAYEQYF.

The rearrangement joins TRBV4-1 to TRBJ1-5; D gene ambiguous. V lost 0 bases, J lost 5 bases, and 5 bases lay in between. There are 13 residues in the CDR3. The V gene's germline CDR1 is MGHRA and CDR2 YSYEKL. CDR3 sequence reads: CASSQDGYQPQHF. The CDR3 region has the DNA TGCGCCAGCAGCCAAGACGGGTATCAGCCCCAGCATTTT.

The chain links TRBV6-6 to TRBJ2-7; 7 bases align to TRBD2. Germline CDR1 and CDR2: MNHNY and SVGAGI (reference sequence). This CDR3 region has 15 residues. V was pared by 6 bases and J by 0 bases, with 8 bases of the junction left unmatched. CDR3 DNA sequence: TGTGCCAGCAGGACGACTAGCCGGAGCTCCTACGAGCAGTACTTC. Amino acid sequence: CASRTTSRSSYEQYF.

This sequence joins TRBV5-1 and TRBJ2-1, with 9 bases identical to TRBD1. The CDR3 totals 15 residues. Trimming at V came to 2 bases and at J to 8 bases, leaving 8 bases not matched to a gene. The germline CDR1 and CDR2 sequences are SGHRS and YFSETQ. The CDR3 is CASSFGDRGIDEQFF. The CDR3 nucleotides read TGCGCCAGCAGCTTCGGTGACAGGGGGATCGATGAGCAGTTCTTC.

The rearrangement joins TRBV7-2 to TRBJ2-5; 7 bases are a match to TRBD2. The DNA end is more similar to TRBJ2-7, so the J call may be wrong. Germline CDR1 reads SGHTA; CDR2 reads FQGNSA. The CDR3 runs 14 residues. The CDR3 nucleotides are TGTGCCAGCAGCTTAGCTGGGACTAACTACGAGCAGTACTTC. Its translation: CASSLAGTNYEQYF.

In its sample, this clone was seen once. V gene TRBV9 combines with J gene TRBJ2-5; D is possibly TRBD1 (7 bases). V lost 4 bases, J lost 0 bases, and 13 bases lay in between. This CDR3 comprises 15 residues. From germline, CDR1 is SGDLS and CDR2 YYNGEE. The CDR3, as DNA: TGTGCCAGCAGCCCCCAGGGGGGATACCAAGAGACCCAGTACTTC. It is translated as CASSPQGGYQETQYF.

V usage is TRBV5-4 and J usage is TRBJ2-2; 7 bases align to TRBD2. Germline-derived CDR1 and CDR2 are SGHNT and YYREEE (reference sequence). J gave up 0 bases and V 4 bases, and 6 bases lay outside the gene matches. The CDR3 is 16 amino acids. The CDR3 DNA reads TGTGCCAGCAGCATCGGACTAGGCGCGAACACCGGGGAGCTGTTTTTT. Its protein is CASSIGLGANTGELFF.

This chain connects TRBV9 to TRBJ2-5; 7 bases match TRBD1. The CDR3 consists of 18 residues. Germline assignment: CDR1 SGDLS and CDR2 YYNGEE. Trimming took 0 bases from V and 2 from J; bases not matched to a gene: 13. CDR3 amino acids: CASSVGLELGQLQETQYF. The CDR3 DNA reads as TGTGCCAGCAGCGTAGGGTTGGAGCTGGGACAGTTACAAGAGACCCAGTACTTC.

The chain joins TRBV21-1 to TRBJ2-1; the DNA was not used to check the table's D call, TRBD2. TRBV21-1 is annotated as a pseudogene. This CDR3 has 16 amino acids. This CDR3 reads CASSKGGSSGGNEQFF. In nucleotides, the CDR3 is TGTGCCAGCAGCAAAGGCGGCTCTAGCGGGGGGAATGAGCAGTTCTTC.

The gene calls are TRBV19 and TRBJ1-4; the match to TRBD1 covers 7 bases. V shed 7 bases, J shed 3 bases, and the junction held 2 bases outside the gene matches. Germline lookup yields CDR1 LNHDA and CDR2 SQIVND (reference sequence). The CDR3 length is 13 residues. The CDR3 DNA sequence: TGTGCCAGTAAAGGACAGGCTAATGAAAAACTGTTTTTT. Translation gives CASKGQANEKLFF.

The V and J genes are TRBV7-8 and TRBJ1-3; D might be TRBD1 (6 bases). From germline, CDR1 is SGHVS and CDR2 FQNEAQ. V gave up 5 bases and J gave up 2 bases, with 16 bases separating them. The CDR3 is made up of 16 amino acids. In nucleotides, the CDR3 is TGTGCCAGCAGCACTTACAGGGATGATACTGGAAACACCATATATTTT. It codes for CASSTYRDDTGNTIYF.

CDR3 in DNA: TGTGCCAGCAGTCCTAATGGGGGGGTCTATAGCAATCAGCCCCAGCATTTT. Residues: CASSPNGGVYSNQPQHF. The chain is built from TRBV7-2 and TRBJ1-5, with D perhaps TRBD1 (5 bases). V was clipped by 6 bases and J by 0 bases, with 18 bases between them. There are 17 residues in the CDR3. Germline CDR1 and CDR2: SGHTA and FQGNSA.

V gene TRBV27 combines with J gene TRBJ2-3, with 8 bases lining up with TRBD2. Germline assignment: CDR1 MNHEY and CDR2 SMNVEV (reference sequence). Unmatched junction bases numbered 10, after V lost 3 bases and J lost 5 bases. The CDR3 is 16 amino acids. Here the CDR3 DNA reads TGTGCCAGCAGTTTCCCGGGAGGGGGGAGTGGAGATACGCAGTATTTT. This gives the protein CASSFPGGGSGDTQYF.

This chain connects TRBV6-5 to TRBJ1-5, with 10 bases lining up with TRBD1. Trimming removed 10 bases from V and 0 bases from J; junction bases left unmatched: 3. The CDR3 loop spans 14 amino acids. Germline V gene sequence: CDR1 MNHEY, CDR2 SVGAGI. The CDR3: CATGTGDSNQPQHF. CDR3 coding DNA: TGTGCCACAGGGACAGGGGATAGCAATCAGCCCCAGCATTTT.

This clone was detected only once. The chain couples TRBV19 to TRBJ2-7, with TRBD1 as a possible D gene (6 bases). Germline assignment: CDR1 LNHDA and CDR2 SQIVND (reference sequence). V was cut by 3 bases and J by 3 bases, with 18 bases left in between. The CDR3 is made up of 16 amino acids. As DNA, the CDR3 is TGTGCCAGTAGTATGTTCTCTAAGAGCAGGGGCTACGAGCAGTACTTC. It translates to CASSMFSKSRGYEQYF.

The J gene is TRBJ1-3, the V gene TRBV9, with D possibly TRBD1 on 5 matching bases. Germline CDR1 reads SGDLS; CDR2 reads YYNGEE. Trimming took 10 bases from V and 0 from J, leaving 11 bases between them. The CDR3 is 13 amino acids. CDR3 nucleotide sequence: TGTGCCGGAGGGGACCCCTCTGGAAACACCATATATTTT. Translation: CAGGDPSGNTIYF.

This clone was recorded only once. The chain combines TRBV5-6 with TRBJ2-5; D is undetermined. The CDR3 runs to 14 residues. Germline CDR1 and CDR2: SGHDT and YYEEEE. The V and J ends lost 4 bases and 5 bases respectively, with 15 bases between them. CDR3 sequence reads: CASSRTEPEETQYF. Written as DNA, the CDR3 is TGTGCCAGCAGCCGAACGGAGCCGGAGGAGACCCAGTACTTC.

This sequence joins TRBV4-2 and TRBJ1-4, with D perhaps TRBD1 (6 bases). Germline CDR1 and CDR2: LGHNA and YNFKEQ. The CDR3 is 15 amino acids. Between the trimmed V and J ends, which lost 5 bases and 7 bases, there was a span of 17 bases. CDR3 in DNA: TGTGCCAGCAGCGAATTTCAGGGGCGAAGTGAAAAACTGTTTTTT. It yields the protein CASSEFQGRSEKLFF.